The 5 T cell receptor beta chains below were found in one sample sequenced in a study of blood T cell repertoires in COVID-19. Measured with immunoSEQ multiplex PCR; TCRdb has only the in-frame clones, and not every one. Here the sample spans 200,000 or so clones, roughly 79% being singletons. The sequencing sample was made of peripheral blood. These receptors were obtained from a human donor with acute or convalescent COVID-19. The donor label of this sample is uncertain.

This rearrangement joins TRBV10-1 to TRBJ2-1; 7 nucleotides line up with TRBD2. Germline loops: CDR1 WNHNN, CDR2 SYGVQD (reference sequence). V shed 4 bases, J shed 8 bases, and the junction held 8 bases outside the gene matches. There are 14 residues in the CDR3. The CDR3 DNA follows: TGCGCCAGCAGTGGGCGGGAGTTGCGCGATGAGCAGTTCTTC. It is translated as CASSGRELRDEQFF.

The chain is built from TRBV5-1 and TRBJ2-3; 8 nucleotides line up with TRBD1. CDR3 length: 15 amino acids. CDR1 and CDR2 from the germline V gene are SGHRS and YFSETQ. With V trimmed by 4 bases and J by 4 bases, 8 bases remained unmatched. CDR3 loop: CASSPGTGTPDTQYF. DNA of the CDR3: TGCGCCAGCAGCCCCGGGACAGGCACCCCAGATACGCAGTATTTT.

V is TRBV3-1 (or the pseudogene TRBV3-2) and J is TRBJ2-7, with 10 positions matching TRBD2. Germline lookup yields CDR1 LGHDT and CDR2 YNNKEL (reference sequence). The CDR3 runs 19 residues. After removal of 4 bases from V and 5 bases from J, the junction contained 20 bases not matched to a gene. In nucleotides, the CDR3 is TGTGCCAGCAGCCGCTCACGGACTAGCGGCCTTTCGGGGCCTGACGAGCAGTACTTC. Protein sequence: CASSRSRTSGLSGPDEQYF.

The J gene is TRBJ1-1, the V gene TRBV9; D uncertain. V was trimmed by 0 bases and J by 4 bases, leaving 16 bases between them. CDR1 is SGDLS and CDR2 is YYNGEE in the germline V gene. The CDR3 sequence is 16 residues long. The CDR3 bases are TGTGCCAGCAGCGTAGCTACGATAGCGGGTACCACTGAAGCTTTCTTT. It codes for CASSVATIAGTTEAFF.

This chain uses TRBV7-2 with TRBJ1-2; no firm D call. CDR1 is SGHTA and CDR2 is FQGNSA in the germline V gene. The CDR3 runs 14 residues. Trimming stripped 2 bases from V and 7 bases from J, with 14 bases between. The CDR3 DNA reads TGTGCCAGCAGCTTATGGCCCATAAGTGGTGGCTACACCTTC. This sequence encodes CASSLWPISGGYTF.